These 21 T cell receptor beta chains originate from one sample sequenced in a study of OX40 agonist ivuxolimab in advanced cancers. TCRdb keeps only in-frame clones here, not all; method: immunoSEQ multiplex PCR. This sample has around 67,000 clones, with roughly 80% found just once. Material: CD4+ or CD8+ T cells sorted from blood, obtained in a trial of the OX40 agonist ivuxolimab. The receptors derive from an adult with an advanced solid tumor such as melanoma, head and neck, liver or kidney cancer.

The chain joins TRBV7-2 to TRBJ2-2; tentative D call: TRBD1 (6 bases). Germline V gene data show CDR1 as SGHTA and CDR2 as FQGNSA. Between the trimmed V and J ends, which lost 5 bases and 13 bases, there was a span of 11 bases. This CDR3 region has 11 residues. CDR3 coding DNA: TGTGCCAGCAGCCGAGGGGGAAGGCTGTTTTTT. This gives the protein CASSRGGRLFF. Looking up the rest from reference TRBV7-2 and TRBJ2-2 gives the full variable domain: GAGVSQSPSNKVTEKGKDVELRCDPISGHTALYWYRQSLGQGLEFLIYFQGNSAPDKSGLPSDRFSAERTGGSVSTLTIQRTQQEDSAVYLCASSRGGRLFFGEGSRLTVL.

The rearrangement joins TRBV11-2 to TRBJ2-1, with 11 nucleotides matching TRBD2. This CDR3 region has 15 residues. Germline values: CDR1 SGHAT, CDR2 FQNNGV. V was clipped by 4 bases and J by 2 bases; unmatched bases: 1. The CDR3 sequence: CASSSTSGAYNEQFF. The CDR3 bases are TGTGCCAGCAGCTCGACTAGCGGGGCCTACAATGAGCAGTTCTTC.

The CDR3 spells CASSEFGAGELFF. In DNA, the CDR3 is TGTGCCAGCAGTGAATTTGGGGCCGGGGAGCTGTTTTTT. The chain recombines TRBV2 with TRBJ2-2; D not certain. Germline CDR1 reads SNHLY; CDR2 reads FYNNEI. This CDR3 comprises 13 residues. V lost 2 bases to trimming and J lost 6 bases, with 7 bases between them.

On this clone itself: Other DNA sequences in this specimen translate into the identical CDR3. The chain couples TRBV11-3 to TRBJ1-2, with a tentative D call TRBD1 (5 bases). The CDR3 has 13 residues. Looked up from germline, CDR1 is SGHNT and CDR2 is YENEEA. V lost 3 bases and J 5 bases, leaving 10 bases between the germline ends. In DNA form, the CDR3 reads TGTGCCAGCAGCTTCGCGGGGGGGTATGGCTACACCTTC. Translation gives CASSFAGGYGYTF.

The chain links TRBV5-4 to TRBJ1-5; 8 bases match TRBD1. Germline lookup yields CDR1 SGHNT and CDR2 YYREEE (reference sequence). This CDR3 region has 15 residues. Unmatched junction bases numbered 4, after V lost 0 bases and J lost 5 bases. The CDR3 DNA is TGTGCCAGCAGCTTGGCGACAGGGGCCCATCAGCCCCAGCATTTT. Its protein is CASSLATGAHQPQHF.

This rearrangement joins TRBV7-8 to TRBJ1-2; a weak D match, TRBD1 (6 bases). Per the germline V gene, CDR1 is SGHVS and CDR2 is FQNEAQ. V was shortened by 4 bases and J by 0 bases, with 12 bases between the two germline ends. CDR3 length: 15 amino acids. Here the CDR3 DNA reads TGTGCCAGCAGCTCGACCGGGACATCTAACTATGGCTACACCTTC. Translation gives CASSSTGTSNYGYTF.

This chain joins TRBV7-9 and TRBJ2-5; D perhaps matches TRBD1 (6 bases). This CDR3 region has 15 residues. V lost 3 bases and J 9 bases, leaving 20 bases between the germline ends. Germline assignment: CDR1 SEHNR and CDR2 FQNEAQ (reference sequence). The CDR3 is CASSFQGPLSLAQYF. DNA of the CDR3: TGTGCCAGCAGCTTCCAGGGGCCCCTCTCCCTGGCCCAGTACTTC.

The genes are TRBV7-8 and TRBJ1-5; D is undetermined. The CDR3 contains 16 residues. Trimming took 1 base from V and 2 from J, leaving 12 bases between them. Germline-derived CDR1 and CDR2 are SGHVS and FQNEAQ. This CDR3 reads CASSLGAPRGNQPQHF. The CDR3 DNA sequence: TGTGCCAGCAGCTTAGGCGCTCCTAGAGGCAATCAGCCCCAGCATTTT.

The chain has TRBV10-3 and TRBJ1-6; 7 nucleotides match TRBD1. The CDR3 consists of 14 residues. Trimming removed 3 bases from V and 8 bases from J; junction bases left unmatched: 4. The germline V gene encodes CDR1 ENHRY and CDR2 SYGVKD. The CDR3 nucleotides read TGTGCCATCAGTGAAAAGGGGGCGGATTCACCCCTCCACTTT. It translates to CAISEKGADSPLHF.

The chain has TRBV5-5 and TRBJ1-4; D is uncertain. The CDR3 spans 11 residues. From germline, CDR1 is SGHKS and CDR2 YYEKEE (reference sequence). V was pared by 3 bases and J by 11 bases, with 8 bases between. The CDR3 is CASSWTDKLFF. The CDR3 coding sequence is TGTGCCAGCAGCTGGACGGATAAACTGTTTTTT.

The J gene is TRBJ2-6, the V gene TRBV7-8; 11 bases map to TRBD1. V lost 5 bases to trimming and J lost 2 bases; unmatched junction nucleotides: 2. CDR1 and CDR2 (germline): SGHVS, FQNEAQ. The CDR3 contains 16 residues. The CDR3 nucleotides read TGTGCCAGCAGCGTGGACAGGGGGCCTGGGGCCAACGTCCTGACTTTC. Translation: CASSVDRGPGANVLTF.

The V gene is TRBV15, the J gene TRBJ2-7; D uncertain. Trimming took 0 bases from V and 0 from J, leaving 9 bases between them. CDR1 is LNHNV and CDR2 is YYDKDF in the germline V gene (reference sequence). This CDR3 region has 15 residues. The CDR3 coding sequence is TGTGCCACCAGCAGAGATCCAACCAGCTCCTACGAGCAGTACTTC. This codes for CATSRDPTSSYEQYF.

The chain couples TRBV2 to TRBJ2-5; 10 bases fit TRBD1. The end of the DNA fits TRBJ2-7 better, so the J call may be wrong. CDR3 length: 17 amino acids. Germline V gene sequence: CDR1 SNHLY, CDR2 FYNNEI. The CDR3 coding sequence is TGTGCCAGCAGTGAATTCTTGACAGGGGGCGAGACCTACGAGCAGTACTTC. This encodes CASSEFLTGGETYEQYF.

The chain joins TRBV6-6 to TRBJ1-5; 7 bases agree with TRBD1. Germline trimming cut 10 bases from V and 5 bases from J; bases unmatched to any gene: 11. CDR1 and CDR2 (germline): MNHNY, SVGAGI (reference sequence). This CDR3 has 14 residues. The CDR3 DNA reads as TGTGCCACCTCGCCGGGGACAGCCTATCAGCCCCAGCATTTT. It translates to CATSPGTAYQPQHF.

The chain carries TRBV5-6 and TRBJ2-7, with TRBD1 as a possible D gene (6 bases). V gave up 0 bases and J gave up 12 bases, with 16 bases separating them. Germline assignment: CDR1 SGHDT and CDR2 YYEEEE. CDR3 length: 13 amino acids. CDR3 coding DNA: TGTGCCAGCAGCTTGGCCATGGACAGCGCGGCGTACTTC. Residues: CASSLAMDSAAYF.

This chain uses TRBV5-4 with TRBJ2-7; D is undetermined. The V end was cut by 3 bases, the J end by 3 bases, with 7 bases between. This CDR3 comprises 12 residues. The germline CDR1 and CDR2 sequences are SGHNT and YYREEE (reference sequence). This CDR3 reads CASSSDNYEQYF. The CDR3 nucleotides are TGTGCCAGCAGCTCCGACAACTACGAGCAGTACTTC.

The V and J genes are TRBV19 and TRBJ2-4; 7 bases agree with TRBD1. Germline V CDR1 and CDR2: LNHDA, SQIVND (reference sequence). Trimming took 7 bases from V and 6 from J; bases not matched to a gene: 12. The length of the CDR3 is 15 residues. DNA of the CDR3: TGTGCCAGTACCAACGGACAGGCCGGTCGAAACATTCAGTACTTC. Protein: CASTNGQAGRNIQYF.

The chain joins TRBV18 to TRBJ2-2, with 7 nucleotides matching TRBD1. Germline trimming cut 2 bases from V and 5 bases from J; bases unmatched to any gene: 11. From germline, CDR1 is KGHSH and CDR2 LQKENI. The CDR3 runs 17 residues. Here the CDR3 DNA reads TGTGCCAGCTCACCAATTGAACAGGGGTCCGAGACCGGGGAGCTGTTTTTT. Translation gives CASSPIEQGSETGELFF.

V gene TRBV14 combines with J gene TRBJ1-3; 8 bases align to TRBD1. The CDR3 runs 17 residues. J gave up 3 bases and V 1 base, and 8 bases lay outside the gene matches. Germline V CDR1 and CDR2: SGHDN, FVKESK. The CDR3, as DNA: TGTGCCAGCAGCCAAGTGCAGGGGGCGAGTCTTGGAAACACCATATATTTT. Translating gives CASSQVQGASLGNTIYF.

The chain has TRBV7-2 and TRBJ2-7, with D possibly matching TRBD1 (5 bases). V lost 5 bases and J lost 5, with 16 bases in between. Germline loops: CDR1 SGHTA, CDR2 FQGNSA. The CDR3 consists of 14 residues. The CDR3 nucleotides read TGTGCCAGCAGCCCCTTATGGGGCCCCAACGAGCAGTACTTC. It yields the protein CASSPLWGPNEQYF. The variable domain in full, with the rest retrieved from reference TRBV7-2 and TRBJ2-7, is GAGVSQSPSNKVTEKGKDVELRCDPISGHTALYWYRQSLGQGLEFLIYFQGNSAPDKSGLPSDRFSAERTGGSVSTLTIQRTQQEDSAVYLCASSPLWGPNEQYFGPGTRLTVT.

This chain joins TRBV7-2 and TRBJ1-2, with D tentatively TRBD1 (5 bases). The length of the CDR3 is 12 residues. CDR1 and CDR2 from the germline V gene are SGHTA and FQGNSA. V dropped 3 bases and J dropped 4 bases, with 6 bases sitting between them. CDR3 loop: CASSLGRYGYTF. The CDR3 coding sequence is TGTGCCAGCAGCTTGGGGCGCTATGGCTACACCTTC.